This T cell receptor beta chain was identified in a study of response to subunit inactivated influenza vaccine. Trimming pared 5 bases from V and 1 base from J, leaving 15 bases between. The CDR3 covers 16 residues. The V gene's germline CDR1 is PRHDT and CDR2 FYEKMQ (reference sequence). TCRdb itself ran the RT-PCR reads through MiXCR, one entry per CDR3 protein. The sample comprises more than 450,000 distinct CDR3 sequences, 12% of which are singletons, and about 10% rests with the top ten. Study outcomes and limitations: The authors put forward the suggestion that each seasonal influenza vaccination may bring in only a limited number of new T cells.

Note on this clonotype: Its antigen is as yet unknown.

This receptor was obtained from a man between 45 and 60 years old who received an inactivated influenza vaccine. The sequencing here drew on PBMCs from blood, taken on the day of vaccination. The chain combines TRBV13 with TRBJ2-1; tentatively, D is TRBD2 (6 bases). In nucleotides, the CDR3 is TGTGCCAGCAGCCGGCCTGGCGGGATGTCCTACAATGAGCAGTTCTTC. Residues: CASSRPGGMSYNEQFF.